This TCR beta chain was recovered during a study of cytomegalovirus exposure and HLA in healthy donors. The PCR made use of 60 Vbeta and 13 Jbeta primers. Using immunoSEQ multiplex PCR, the repertoire was profiled, and TCRdb retains in-frame clones only, with some absent. Among 100,000 to 150,000 clones listed, almost 85% were seen once. The germline gives CDR1 SGHTA, CDR2 FQGNSA. With 3 bases clipped from V and 5 bases from J, the junction kept 10 bases outside the gene matches. This CDR3 comprises 16 residues. All the people who gave samples were healthy bone marrow donors. Sequences were obtained from PBMCs. The receptor's source is a boy under 10 years old in good health and CMV-seronegative. The V gene is TRBV7-2, the J gene TRBJ1-2, with 9 bases aligning to TRBD1. CDR3 residues: CASSLLGGQGWYGYTF. As DNA, the CDR3 is TGTGCCAGCAGCTTGTTGGGGGGACAGGGTTGGTATGGCTACACCTTC.